This T cell receptor (beta chain) appears in the sequencing data of a study of CD8 T cells in Susac syndrome. Staining of CD27 and CD45RA defined memory subsets for TEMRA sorting. The authors reverse transcribed roughly 0.5 to 1 ug RNA with random hexamers. Each CDR3 protein gets one entry after TCRdb re-called the immunoSEQ multiplex PCR reads with MiXCR. The repertoire consists of under 2,500 distinct CDR3 sequences, with more than 65% occurring once and the leading ten covering roughly 11%. The V and J ends lost 8 bases and 8 bases respectively, with 15 bases between them. The length of the CDR3 is 13 residues. In germline, CDR1 is SEHNR, CDR2 FQNEAQ (reference sequence).

The gene calls are TRBV7-9 and TRBJ2-2; the D gene could be TRBD1 or TRBD2 (6 bases each). The source is a human donor with Susac syndrome. The specimen sequenced was CD8+ TEMRA cells from PBMCs. Subset here: FACS-sorted terminally differentiated effector memory CD8+ T cells re-expressing CD45RA (CD8+ TEMRA). CDR3 residues: CASAGHPSGELFF. Written as DNA, the CDR3 is TGTGCCAGCGCGGGACACCCAAGTGGGGAGCTGTTTTTT.